The rows below give T cell receptor beta chains drawn from one sample of a study of T-cell memory formation after mild COVID-19. In TCRdb, the 5' RACE reads were re-called with MiXCR into one record per CDR3 protein. The sample has just under 550,000 distinct CDR3 sequences, around 21% seen once. The sample comprised PBMCs or a T cell subset sorted from them (not recorded which). These receptors all come from an adult woman who had mild COVID-19 (a few samples of this study predate the infection). Cell type and time point are not known. Each CDR3 is given with its conserved first and last residue. The order of the fields is J gene, D gene, clone size, V gene, CDR3 protein, CDR3 DNA. The D gene is left open where the match is weak. Rows give clone size only sometimes, using once, few, many, or a class for an expanded clone.

J: TRBJ2-7
D: -
size: -
V: TRBV2
CDR3: CASSFLSSYEQYF
DNA: TGTGCCAGCAGTTTCCTGAGCTCCTACGAGCAGTACTTC

J: TRBJ2-3
D: TRBD2
size: few
V: TRBV7-2
CDR3: CASSLGTSGGAVQYF
DNA: TGTGCCAGCAGCTTAGGGACTAGCGGGGGGGCGGTGCAGTATTTT

J: TRBJ1-3
D: -
size: once
V: TRBV6-5
CDR3: CASSFGSAVSGNTIYF
DNA: TGTGCCAGCAGTTTCGGGTCCGCTGTCTCTGGAAACACCATATATTTT

J: TRBJ2-1
D: TRBD1
size: -
V: TRBV10-3
CDR3: CAISRTGGEDEQFF
DNA: TGTGCCATCAGTCGGACAGGGGGCGAGGATGAGCAGTTCTTC

J: TRBJ2-7
D: -
size: -
V: TRBV6-5
CDR3: CASSRDSDSYEQYF
DNA: TGTGCCAGCAGCCGAGACAGTGACTCCTACGAGCAGTACTTC

J: TRBJ1-1
D: -
size: -
V: TRBV6-4
CDR3: CASSDVRGRAEAFF
DNA: TGTGCCAGCAGTGACGTACGGGGAAGGGCTGAAGCTTTCTTT

J: TRBJ1-2
D: -
size: few
V: TRBV3-1
CDR3: CASSQDGQPYGYTF
DNA: TGTGCCAGCAGCCAAGACGGACAGCCCTATGGCTACACCTTC

J: TRBJ2-2
D: -
size: -
V: TRBV20-1
CDR3: CSARDRGANTGELFF
DNA: TGCAGTGCTAGAGATAGGGGTGCGAACACCGGGGAGCTGTTTTTT

J: TRBJ2-7
D: TRBD2
size: few
V: TRBV15
CDR3: CATSSRTSGILVYEQYF
DNA: TGTGCCACCAGCAGTCGGACTAGCGGGATTTTGGTCTACGAGCAGTACTTC

J: TRBJ1-5
D: -
size: -
V: TRBV7-2
CDR3: CASSLDRADNQPQHF
DNA: TGTGCCAGCAGCTTAGACAGGGCAGACAATCAGCCCCAGCATTTT

J: TRBJ2-5
D: -
size: many
V: TRBV18
CDR3: CASSPGETQYF
DNA: TGTGCCAGCTCACCCGGGGAGACCCAGTACTTC

J: TRBJ2-7
D: -
size: few
V: TRBV7-6
CDR3: CASSPHGMGYEQYF
DNA: TGTGCCAGCAGCCCCCACGGGATGGGCTACGAGCAGTACTTC

J: TRBJ1-5
D: -
size: -
V: TRBV4-3
CDR3: CASSLGLGEPQHF
DNA: TGCGCCAGCAGCTTGGGACTTGGAGAGCCCCAGCATTTT

J: TRBJ2-7
D: -
size: few
V: TRBV2
CDR3: CASSDLASWDSYEQYF
DNA: TGTGCCAGCAGTGATTTGGCTAGCTGGGACTCCTACGAGCAGTACTTC

J: TRBJ2-7
D: -
size: few
V: TRBV12-3/TRBV12-4
CDR3: CASSPQTDVYEQYF
DNA: TGTGCCAGCAGTCCGCAGACCGACGTCTACGAGCAGTACTTC

J: TRBJ2-2
D: -
size: many
V: TRBV5-1
CDR3: CASSPGRYTGELFF
DNA: TGCGCCAGCAGCCCTGGACGGTACACCGGGGAGCTGTTTTTT

J: TRBJ2-7
D: -
size: -
V: TRBV9
CDR3: CASRREYF
DNA: TGTGCCAGCAGGCGGGAGTACTTC

J: TRBJ2-5
D: -
size: few
V: TRBV7-2
CDR3: CASYLPTLQPRQETQYF
DNA: TGTGCCAGTTACCTGCCCACTTTGCAGCCACGGCAAGAGACCCAGTACTTC

J: TRBJ2-1
D: TRBD1
size: -
V: TRBV5-1
CDR3: CASRQGTGGYNEQFF
DNA: TGCGCCAGCAGGCAAGGGACAGGGGGTTACAATGAGCAGTTCTTC

J: TRBJ2-7
D: -
size: -
V: TRBV20-1
CDR3: CSASDQGLYEQYF
DNA: TGCAGTGCTAGCGACCAGGGGCTCTACGAGCAGTACTTC

J: TRBJ1-5
D: -
size: few
V: TRBV29-1
CDR3: CSVRQDPNQPQHF
DNA: TGCAGCGTGAGACAGGACCCCAATCAGCCCCAGCATTTT

J: TRBJ2-1
D: -
size: many
V: TRBV7-9
CDR3: CASSSTGGQFF
DNA: TGTGCCAGCAGCTCCACAGGAGGGCAGTTCTTC

J: TRBJ2-7
D: -
size: few
V: TRBV18
CDR3: CASSSDPPTSYEQYF
DNA: TGTGCCAGCTCATCCGACCCCCCGACAAGCTACGAGCAGTACTTC

J: TRBJ2-5
D: -
size: few
V: TRBV7-8
CDR3: CASSSRGGREETQYF
DNA: TGTGCCAGCAGCTCGAGGGGGGGCCGAGAGGAGACCCAGTACTTC

J: TRBJ2-7
D: TRBD2
size: few
V: TRBV18
CDR3: CASSPSGGQRHEQYF
DNA: TGTGCCAGCTCACCTTCGGGAGGCCAGCGCCACGAGCAGTACTTC

J: TRBJ2-1
D: -
size: many
V: TRBV7-8
CDR3: CASSLIVGNEQFF
DNA: TGTGCCAGCAGCTTAATTGTTGGCAATGAGCAGTTCTTC

J: TRBJ1-5
D: -
size: few
V: TRBV20-1
CDR3: CSARKRGQGNQPQHF
DNA: TGCAGTGCTAGAAAGAGGGGCCAGGGCAATCAGCCCCAGCATTTT

J: TRBJ1-4
D: -
size: few
V: TRBV10-3
CDR3: CAISEQGSGEKLFF
DNA: TGTGCCATCAGTGAGCAGGGTTCGGGTGAAAAACTGTTTTTT

J: TRBJ1-1
D: -
size: -
V: TRBV5-1
CDR3: CASSLSVGLNTEAFF
DNA: TGCGCCAGCAGCCTGTCGGTAGGCCTAAACACTGAAGCTTTCTTT

J: TRBJ2-1
D: -
size: -
V: TRBV9
CDR3: CASSVATGSSYNEQFF
DNA: TGTGCCAGCAGCGTAGCGACGGGGTCCTCCTACAATGAGCAGTTCTTC

J: TRBJ2-5
D: -
size: few
V: TRBV7-9
CDR3: CASSLPYGSETQYF
DNA: TGTGCCAGCAGCTTACCTTACGGGTCGGAGACCCAGTACTTC

J: TRBJ1-4
D: -
size: -
V: TRBV6-5
CDR3: CASSYTPGEKLFF
DNA: TGTGCCAGCAGTTACACGCCGGGGGAAAAACTGTTTTTT

J: TRBJ1-4
D: -
size: -
V: TRBV12-3/TRBV12-4
CDR3: CASSLTSPLRFF
DNA: TGTGCCAGCAGTTTAACGTCACCCCTTCGATTTTTT

J: TRBJ2-3
D: TRBD2
size: -
V: TRBV11-2
CDR3: CASRVAGGPENTQYF
DNA: TGTGCCAGCAGAGTGGCGGGGGGGCCGGAAAATACGCAGTATTTT

J: TRBJ1-5
D: TRBD1
size: -
V: TRBV19
CDR3: CASQDRGNQPQHF
DNA: TGTGCCAGTCAGGACAGGGGTAATCAGCCCCAGCATTTT

J: TRBJ2-7
D: TRBD1
size: -
V: TRBV3-1
CDR3: CASSQPGQSSYEQYF
DNA: TGTGCCAGCAGCCAACCGGGACAGAGCTCCTACGAGCAGTACTTC

J: TRBJ2-1
D: -
size: -
V: TRBV5-1
CDR3: CASSFRDGSYNEQFF
DNA: TGCGCCAGCAGCTTTCGGGACGGCTCCTACAATGAGCAGTTCTTC

J: TRBJ2-1
D: TRBD2
size: -
V: TRBV27
CDR3: CASSPTSGSFNNEQFF
DNA: TGTGCCAGCAGTCCCACGAGCGGGAGCTTTAACAATGAGCAGTTCTTC

J: TRBJ1-2
D: -
size: few
V: TRBV6-5
CDR3: CASSYRHGDGYTF
DNA: TGTGCCAGCAGTTACAGACATGGGGATGGCTACACCTTC

J: TRBJ2-7
D: -
size: -
V: TRBV12-3/TRBV12-4
CDR3: CASSDGTTFYEQYF
DNA: TGTGCCAGCAGTGACGGGACGACCTTCTACGAGCAGTACTTC

J: TRBJ1-6
D: TRBD1
size: -
V: TRBV5-1
CDR3: CASSLEWTGGSPLHF
DNA: TGCGCCAGCAGCTTGGAGTGGACAGGCGGTTCACCCCTCCACTTT

J: TRBJ2-2
D: -
size: -
V: TRBV20-1
CDR3: CSARDTQGNSAGELFF
DNA: TGCAGTGCTAGAGATACCCAGGGAAATAGTGCCGGGGAGCTGTTTTTT

J: TRBJ2-2
D: TRBD2
size: -
V: TRBV5-4
CDR3: CASSLGLSTSAHTGELFF
DNA: TGTGCCAGCAGCTTGGGTCTCTCTACTAGCGCCCACACCGGGGAGCTGTTTTTT

J: TRBJ2-5
D: -
size: -
V: TRBV2
CDR3: CASCEQGTIQETQYF
DNA: TGTGCCAGCTGTGAGCAAGGGACCATCCAAGAGACCCAGTACTTC

J: TRBJ2-2
D: -
size: -
V: TRBV6-4
CDR3: CASSGTPGTGELFF
DNA: TGTGCCAGCAGTGGGACTCCTGGGACCGGGGAGCTGTTTTTT

J: TRBJ2-3
D: TRBD2
size: -
V: TRBV2
CDR3: CASSSVGTRTTDTQYF
DNA: TGTGCCAGCAGTAGCGTTGGGACTAGAACCACAGATACGCAGTATTTT

J: TRBJ2-7
D: -
size: few
V: TRBV7-9
CDR3: CASSGSGGVYEQYF
DNA: TGTGCCAGCAGCGGGTCAGGGGGGGTCTACGAGCAGTACTTC

J: TRBJ2-2
D: -
size: -
V: TRBV5-4
CDR3: CASSARVAPRVGTGELFF
DNA: TGTGCCAGCAGCGCTAGAGTAGCGCCCCGCGTCGGCACCGGGGAGCTGTTTTTT